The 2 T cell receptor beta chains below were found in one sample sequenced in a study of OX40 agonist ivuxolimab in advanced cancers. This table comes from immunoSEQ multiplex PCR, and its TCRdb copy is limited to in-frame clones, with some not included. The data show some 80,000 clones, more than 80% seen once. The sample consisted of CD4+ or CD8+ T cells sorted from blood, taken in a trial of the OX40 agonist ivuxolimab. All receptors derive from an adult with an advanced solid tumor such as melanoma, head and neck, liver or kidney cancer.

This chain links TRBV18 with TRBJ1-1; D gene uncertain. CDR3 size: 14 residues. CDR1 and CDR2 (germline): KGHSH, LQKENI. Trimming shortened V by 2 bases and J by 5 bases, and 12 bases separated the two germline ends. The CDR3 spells CASSPSGRGTEAFF. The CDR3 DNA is TGTGCCAGCTCACCATCCGGGCGTGGGACTGAAGCTTTCTTT.

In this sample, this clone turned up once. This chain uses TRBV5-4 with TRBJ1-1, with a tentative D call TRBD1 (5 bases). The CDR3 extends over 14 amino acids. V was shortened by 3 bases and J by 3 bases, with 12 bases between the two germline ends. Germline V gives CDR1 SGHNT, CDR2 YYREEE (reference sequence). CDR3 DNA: TGTGCCAGCAGCTGGGTGGGAGGGGACACTGAAGCTTTCTTT. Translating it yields CASSWVGGDTEAFF.